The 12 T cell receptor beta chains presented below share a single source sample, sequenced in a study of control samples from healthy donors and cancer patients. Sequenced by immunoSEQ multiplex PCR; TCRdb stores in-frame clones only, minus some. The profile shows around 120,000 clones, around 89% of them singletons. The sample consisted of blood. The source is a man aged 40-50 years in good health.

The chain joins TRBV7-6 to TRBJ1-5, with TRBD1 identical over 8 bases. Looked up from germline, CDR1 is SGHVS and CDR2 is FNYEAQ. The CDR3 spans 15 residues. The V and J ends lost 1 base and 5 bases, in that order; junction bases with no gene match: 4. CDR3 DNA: TGTGCCAGCAGCTTAGGGCAGGGGGCAGATCAGCCCCAGCATTTT. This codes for CASSLGQGADQPQHF.

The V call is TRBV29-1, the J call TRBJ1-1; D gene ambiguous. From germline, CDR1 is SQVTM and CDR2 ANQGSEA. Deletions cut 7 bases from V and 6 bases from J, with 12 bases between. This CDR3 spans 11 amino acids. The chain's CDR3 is CSALTAPEAFF. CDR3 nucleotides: TGCAGCGCATTAACAGCCCCTGAAGCTTTCTTT.

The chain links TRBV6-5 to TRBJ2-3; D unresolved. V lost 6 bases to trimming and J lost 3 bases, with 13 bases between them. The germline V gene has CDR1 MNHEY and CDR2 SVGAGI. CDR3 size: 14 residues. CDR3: CASSYLAPTDTQYF. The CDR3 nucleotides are TGTGCCAGCAGCTACCTTGCCCCGACAGATACGCAGTATTTT.

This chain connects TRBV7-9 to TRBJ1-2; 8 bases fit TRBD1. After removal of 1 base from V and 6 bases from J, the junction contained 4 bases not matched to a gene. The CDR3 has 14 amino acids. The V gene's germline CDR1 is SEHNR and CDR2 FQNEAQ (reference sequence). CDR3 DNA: TGTGCCAGCAGCTTAGGGACAGGGTTGCATGGCTACACCTTC. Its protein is CASSLGTGLHGYTF.

DNA for the CDR3: TGTGCCAGCAGTGGAGGCGGCTCCCCCTACGAGCAGTACTTC. This gives the protein CASSGGGSPYEQYF. The V call is TRBV2, the J call TRBJ2-7; D gene unclear. Germline CDR1 and CDR2: SNHLY and FYNNEI. This CDR3 has 14 amino acids. The V end was cut by 4 bases, the J end by 2 bases, with 12 bases between.

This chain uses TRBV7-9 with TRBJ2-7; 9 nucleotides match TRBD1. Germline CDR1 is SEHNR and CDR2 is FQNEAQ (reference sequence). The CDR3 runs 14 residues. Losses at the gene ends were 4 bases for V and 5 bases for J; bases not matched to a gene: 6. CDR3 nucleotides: TGTGCCAGCAGCTCGGACAGGGGAGGTAACGAGCAGTACTTC. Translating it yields CASSSDRGGNEQYF.

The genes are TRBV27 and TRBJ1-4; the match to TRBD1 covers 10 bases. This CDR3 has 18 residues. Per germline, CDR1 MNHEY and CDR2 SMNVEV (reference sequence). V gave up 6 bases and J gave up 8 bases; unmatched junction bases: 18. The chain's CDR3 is CASSWNGTGDPRREKLFF. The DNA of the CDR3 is TGTGCCAGCAGCTGGAACGGGACAGGGGACCCACGACGGGAAAAACTGTTTTTT.

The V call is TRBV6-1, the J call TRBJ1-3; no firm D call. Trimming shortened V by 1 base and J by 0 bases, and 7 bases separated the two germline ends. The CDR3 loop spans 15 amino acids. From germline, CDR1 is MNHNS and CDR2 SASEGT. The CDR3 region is CASSEERSSGNTIYF. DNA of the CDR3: TGTGCCAGCAGTGAAGAGCGGAGCTCTGGAAACACCATATATTTT.

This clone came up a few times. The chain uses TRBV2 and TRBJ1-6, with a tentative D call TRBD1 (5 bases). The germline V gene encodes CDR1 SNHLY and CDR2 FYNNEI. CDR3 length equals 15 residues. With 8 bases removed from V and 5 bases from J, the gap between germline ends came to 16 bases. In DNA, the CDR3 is TGTGCCAGCTCCTATCGCGGGGCGGATAATTCACCCCTCCACTTT. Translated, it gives CASSYRGADNSPLHF. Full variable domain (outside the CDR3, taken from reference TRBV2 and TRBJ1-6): EPEVTQTPSHQVTQMGQEVILRCVPISNHLYFYWYRQILGQKVEFLVSFYNNEISEKSEIFDDQFSVERPDGSNFTLKIRSTKLEDSAMYFCASSYRGADNSPLHFGNGTRLTVT.

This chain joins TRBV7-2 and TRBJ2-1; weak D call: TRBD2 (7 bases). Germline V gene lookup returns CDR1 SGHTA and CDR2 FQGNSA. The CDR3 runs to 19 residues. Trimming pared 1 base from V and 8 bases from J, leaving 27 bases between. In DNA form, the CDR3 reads TGTGCCAGCAGCTTAGTTCCCCGTCTCGCGGGGGCCCCTACGTATGAGCAGTTCTTC. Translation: CASSLVPRLAGAPTYEQFF.

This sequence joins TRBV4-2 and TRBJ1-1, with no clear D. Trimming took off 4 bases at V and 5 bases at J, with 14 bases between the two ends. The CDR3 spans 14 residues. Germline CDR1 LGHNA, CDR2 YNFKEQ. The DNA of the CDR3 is TGTGCCAGCAGCCCTTCAGGAACTGTTACTGAAGCTTTCTTT. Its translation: CASSPSGTVTEAFF.

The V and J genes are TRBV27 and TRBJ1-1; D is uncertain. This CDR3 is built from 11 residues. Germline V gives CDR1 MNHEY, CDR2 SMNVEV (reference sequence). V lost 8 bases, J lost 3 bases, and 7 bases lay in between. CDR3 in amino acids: CASRRDTEAFF. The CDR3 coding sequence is TGTGCCAGCCGGAGAGACACTGAAGCTTTCTTT.